This T cell receptor beta chain was obtained from a study of T-cell reconstitution after alpha-beta-depleted transplantation in children. Study results and caveats: At one year after transplant, newly produced T cells mostly accounted for T-cell counts and diversity. Several hundred expanded graft clones reportedly supplied alpha-beta T cells about two months after transplant.

Unique molecular identifiers featured in how the TCRbeta library was prepared. One entry per CDR3 protein, called by TCRdb with MiXCR from the PCR reads. The sample shows about 830,000 distinct CDR3 sequences, 16% of them seen only once. This clonotype came up many times. The antigen is undetermined. The V gene end was trimmed by 7 bases and the J gene end by 2 bases; junction bases not matched to a gene: 6. The V gene's germline CDR1 is DFQATT and CDR2 SNEGSKA (reference sequence). The CDR3 runs 13 residues. The chain links TRBV20-1 to TRBJ2-7; 9 bases agree with TRBD2. The sequenced sample was PBMCs, mostly from graft donor cells, obtained 360 days after TCRalphabeta/CD19-depleted stem cell transplant. This clonotype was sampled from a male patient younger than 18 who had a stem cell transplant for acute lymphoblastic leukemia, so the T cells may come from the graft donor. The CDR3 here is CSVPLAGTYEQYF. CDR3 DNA sequence: TGCAGTGTTCCGCTAGCGGGAACCTACGAGCAGTACTTC.